A single T cell receptor (beta chain) is shown here with its context. This clonotype was seen more than once but under ten times. Its antigen is not yet known. Within one base of it there is no much larger clone, and no base qualities were kept. V gives up 0 bases and J gives up 2 bases, and the segment between their germline ends measures 5 bases. The CDR3 measures 13 amino acids from cysteine to phenylalanine. Only the CDR3 region is kept as DNA, spanning 39 bases read in frame from base 1. Looking up the germline V gene (reference sequence) yields CDR1 GTSNPN and CDR2 SVGIG. Library preparation used 5' RACE. Data came from a NextSeq 500. In the TCR library protocol, a unique molecular identifier was attached to each TCR cDNA molecule so that PCR and sequencing errors could be corrected. The paper's data handling went like this. TCR identification, UMI-based error correction and CDR3 extraction were all carried out with Decombinator tools. Expanded TCRs were defined as those above a frequency of 2 per 1,000, corresponding to the top 1% of the tumor frequency distribution. Renyi diversity was calculated using the R vegan package after each repertoire was subsampled 100 times to 5,000 TCRs. To build CDR3 similarity networks, amino acid triplet string-kernel similarity was used, and CDR3s were connected when their pairwise similarity was above 0.82. Starting from the raw public reads, TCRdb applied fastp trimming at Q25, assembled clones with MiXCR and retained in-frame beta chains. Rows are unified per CDR3 protein, each entry keeping the most common DNA and genes. These V and J calls derive from TCRdb rather than the authors' analysis. Across this sample there are roughly 79,000 distinct CDR3 sequences, with about 12% seen only once. Of the sample, around 4.6% is held by the ten largest clones.

The source of the sample is a study of spatial heterogeneity in lung cancer (dated by TCRdb to about 2019). A note on the overall study: More beta-chain than alpha-chain transcripts were consistently detected, likely reflecting higher beta-chain transcript abundance. Both alpha and beta chains were TCR-sequenced in samples taken at surgery, namely 220 tumor regions, approximately 63 matched nontumor lung samples and about 58 PBMC samples. TCR repertoire features were related to nonsynonymous mutation counts determined by whole-exome sequencing of tumor tissue. The study quantitatively compared TCR alpha and beta repertoires across multiple tumor regions, matched nontumor lung and blood in non-small cell lung cancer. In the raw uncorrected reads, each unique combination of TCR and UMI appeared more than ten times on average.

The paper's findings and limits, for the study overall: Confirming at a functional level the hypothesis that regional TCRs recognize regional mutations was considered to require additional single-cell paired TCR alpha and beta sequencing. Ubiquitous expanded tumor TCRs were detected in blood more often at tumor resection than at routine follow-up.

The time point label on this specimen signifies: sample taken at primary tumor resection. Whole RNA extracted from tumor and nontumor lung tissue, or from cryopreserved PBMC samples, was used for TCR sequencing without cell sorting. The donors were about 71 patients from the lung TRACERx cohort who had early-stage, untreated non-small cell lung cancer. A patient was chosen for TCR sequencing only when enough RNA was available from at least two tumor regions. The chain employs TRBV30 and TRBJ1-5; no D gene can be assigned with confidence. The receptor's source is a male donor with early-stage non-small cell lung cancer. The sequenced sample was PBMCs, obtained at surgery. The DNA sequence reads TGTGCCTGGAGTGTAACGGGCAATCAGCCCCAGCATTTT. It translates as CAWSVTGNQPQHF.